This entry lists 30 T cell receptor beta chains sequenced from one sample in a study of blood T cells in healthy people across ages. Through a sample-barcoded 5' primer and a J-beta primer mix, a second PCR was run for roughly 7 to 12 cycles. TCRdb called the 5' RACE reads again in MiXCR, with one record for every CDR3 protein. The table has roughly 900,000 distinct CDR3 sequences, 48% seen once. Sequencing was done on a sample of blood. These TCRs come from a man younger than 45 in good health.

This chain uses TRBV12-3 or TRBV12-4 with TRBJ1-2; perhaps TRBD1 as D (6 bases). V gave up 6 bases and J gave up 5 bases, with 16 bases separating them. The CDR3 loop spans 14 amino acids. CDR3 in DNA: TGTGCCAGCAGACCAGCAGGGGCGAGATATGGCTACACCTTC. Its protein is CASRPAGARYGYTF.

The CDR3: CASSQTGEGQPQHF. CDR3 sequence (DNA): TGTGCCAGCAGCCAGACAGGGGAAGGTCAGCCCCAGCATTTT. V is TRBV14 and J is TRBJ1-5, with 8 bases aligning to TRBD1. Trimming removed 3 bases from V and 6 bases from J; junction bases left unmatched: 4. The CDR3 loop spans 14 amino acids. Looked up from germline, CDR1 is SGHDN and CDR2 is FVKESK.

This chain connects TRBV6-5 to TRBJ1-2; D gene unclear. Germline-derived CDR1 and CDR2 are MNHEY and SVGAGI. The CDR3 totals 12 residues. Trimming cost V 2 bases and J 6 bases, with 7 bases left between them. CDR3 loop: CASSYAGHGYTF. CDR3 nucleotide sequence: TGTGCCAGCAGTTACGCGGGTCATGGCTACACCTTC.

V is TRBV4-1 and J is TRBJ2-3; TRBD2 matches 7 bases. The CDR3 spans 16 residues. The germline gives CDR1 MGHRA, CDR2 YSYEKL. V gave up 4 bases and J gave up 2 bases; unmatched junction bases: 9. The CDR3 sequence is CASSPYGRGDTDTQYF. The CDR3 DNA sequence: TGCGCCAGCAGCCCTTATGGACGGGGGGACACAGATACGCAGTATTTT.

The table lists this clonotype with a count of one. This chain connects TRBV4-3 to TRBJ2-7; tentative D call: TRBD1 (6 bases). With 0 bases removed from V and 1 base from J, the gap between germline ends came to 10 bases. CDR1 and CDR2 (germline): LGHNA, YSLEER. The CDR3 runs 15 residues. The CDR3 protein is CASSQEGHTSYEQYF. CDR3 DNA sequence: TGCGCCAGCAGCCAAGAGGGACACACATCCTACGAGCAGTACTTC.

Worth noting for this clonotype: A read error is possible here, since a much larger clone lies one base away. The chain joins TRBV7-2 to TRBJ2-3; D gene uncertain. CDR1 and CDR2 (germline): SGHTA, FQGNSA. Trimming cost V 5 bases and J 7 bases, with 13 bases left between them. The CDR3 has 13 residues. The CDR3 nucleotides read TGTGCCAGCAGCGCCCTCTTAGTTAATACGCAGTATTTT. Translation gives CASSALLVNTQYF.

The sample holds a few counts of this clonotype. The chain uses TRBV7-2 and TRBJ2-4, with D perhaps TRBD1 or TRBD2 (6 bases each). Trimming shortened V by 1 base and J by 8 bases, and 15 bases separated the two germline ends. From germline, CDR1 is SGHTA and CDR2 FQGNSA. CDR3 length: 15 residues. CDR3 sequence (DNA): TGTGCCAGCAGCTTAGGGTCGGGGGCCAAGGACATTCAGTACTTC. Amino acids: CASSLGSGAKDIQYF. Full variable domain (outside the CDR3, taken from reference TRBV7-2 and TRBJ2-4): GAGVSQSPSNKVTEKGKDVELRCDPISGHTALYWYRQSLGQGLEFLIYFQGNSAPDKSGLPSDRFSAERTGGSVSTLTIQRTQQEDSAVYLCASSLGSGAKDIQYFGAGTRLSVL.

This clonotype turned up a few times. The rearrangement links TRBV9 to TRBJ2-3, with D perhaps TRBD1 (7 bases). From germline, CDR1 is SGDLS and CDR2 YYNGEE. The length of the CDR3 is 16 residues. V shed 0 bases and J shed 3 bases, with 14 bases lying between them. The CDR3 region has the DNA TGTGCCAGCAGCGTAGCTGGAGGGGGCAGTACAGATACGCAGTATTTT. Translating gives CASSVAGGGSTDTQYF.

The genes are TRBV27 and TRBJ1-2; 8 positions match TRBD1. Trimming at V came to 6 bases and at J to 2 bases, leaving 8 bases not matched to a gene. The CDR3 spans 15 residues. Germline assignment: CDR1 MNHEY and CDR2 SMNVEV (reference sequence). CDR3 sequence reads: CASREQDRVNYGYTF. In nucleotides, the CDR3 is TGTGCCAGCAGGGAACAGGACAGGGTGAACTATGGCTACACCTTC.

V and J are TRBV29-1 and TRBJ2-1; TRBD2 aligns across 10 bases. With 0 bases clipped from V and 8 bases from J, the junction kept 13 bases outside the gene matches. This CDR3 comprises 17 residues. The germline gives CDR1 SQVTM, CDR2 ANQGSEA. The CDR3 protein is CSVEDPGLAGARDEQFF. The CDR3, as DNA: TGCAGCGTTGAAGATCCGGGTCTAGCGGGAGCCCGGGATGAGCAGTTCTTC.

The genes are TRBV7-9 and TRBJ1-5; D call uncertain. CDR1 SEHNR and CDR2 FQNEAQ come from the germline V gene (reference sequence). V dropped 6 bases and J dropped 4 bases, with 16 bases sitting between them. This CDR3 contains 15 residues. The CDR3 nucleotides read TGTGCCAGCAGTAAAGATGTATTCCCAAATCAGCCCCAGCATTTT. Protein: CASSKDVFPNQPQHF. The full variable domain, rest sourced from reference TRBV7-9 and TRBJ1-5, is DTGVSQNPRHKITKRGQNVTFRCDPISEHNRLYWYRQTLGQGPEFLTYFQNEAQLEKSRLLSDRFSAERPKGSFSTLEIQRTEQGDSAMYLCASSKDVFPNQPQHFGDGTRLSIL.

The chain couples TRBV24-1 to TRBJ2-2, with D possibly matching TRBD1 (6 bases). Germline-derived CDR1 and CDR2 are KGHDR and SFDVKD. Trimming stripped 1 base from V and 4 bases from J, with 12 bases between. CDR3 length: 16 residues. In DNA form, the CDR3 reads TGTGCCACCAGTGATTTAACAGGGTCGAGCACCGGGGAGCTGTTTTTT. Translation gives CATSDLTGSSTGELFF.

Only one count was recorded for this clonotype. This rearrangement joins TRBV24-1 to TRBJ1-1, with D unresolved. In germline, CDR1 is KGHDR, CDR2 SFDVKD. CDR3 length equals 17 residues. Deletions cut 3 bases from V and 0 bases from J, with 16 bases between. CDR3 bases: TGTGCCACCAGTGATGGGAGAGCCGGGTACATGAACACTGAAGCTTTCTTT. Its protein product is CATSDGRAGYMNTEAFF.

The sample holds a few counts of this clonotype. The rearrangement joins TRBV6-5 to TRBJ2-1; 9 nucleotides line up with TRBD2. The CDR3 sequence is 18 residues long. V shed 2 bases, J shed 0 bases, and the junction held 8 bases outside the gene matches. The V gene's germline CDR1 is MNHEY and CDR2 SVGAGI. For the CDR3, the DNA is TGTGCCAGCAGTTACGGGAACTTAGCGGGGGACTCCTACAATGAGCAGTTCTTC. It codes for CASSYGNLAGDSYNEQFF.

The rearrangement uses TRBV20-1 and TRBJ2-1, with TRBD1 matching 9 bases. The germline CDR1 and CDR2 sequences are DFQATT and SNEGSKA (reference sequence). The CDR3 sequence is 15 residues long. V was pared by 0 bases and J by 7 bases, with 7 bases of the junction left unmatched. The CDR3 coding sequence is TGCAGTGCTAGAGACCCACAGGGGGCAGGAAATGAGCAGTTCTTC. Protein sequence: CSARDPQGAGNEQFF.

This clonotype showed up many times. The chain has TRBV2 and TRBJ2-6, with TRBD1 identical over 7 bases. V was clipped by 3 bases and J by 3 bases; unmatched bases: 2. Germline V gene lookup returns CDR1 SNHLY and CDR2 FYNNEI. This CDR3 has 15 residues. The CDR3 loop reads CASSETGSGANVLTF. Here the CDR3 DNA reads TGTGCCAGCAGTGAGACAGGGAGTGGGGCCAACGTCCTGACTTTC.

This chain connects TRBV3-1 to TRBJ2-7, with a possible D match to TRBD2 (6 bases). Deletions cut 5 bases from V and 2 bases from J, with 19 bases between. CDR1 is LGHDT, CDR2 YNNKEL, per germline (reference sequence). This CDR3 contains 16 residues. The CDR3 DNA reads TGTGCCAGCAGCGTTTGGAGGGAAGCCAGGACCTACGAGCAGTACTTC. Protein: CASSVWREARTYEQYF.

The V gene is TRBV3-1, the J gene TRBJ1-2; 8 nucleotides align to TRBD1. Germline loops: CDR1 LGHDT, CDR2 YNNKEL (reference sequence). CDR3 length: 15 residues. V lost 1 base and J lost 5; bases outside the gene matches: 6. In DNA, the CDR3 is TGTGCCAGCAGCCAAGTAACAGGGGGAGGGTATGGCTACACCTTC. This gives the protein CASSQVTGGGYGYTF.

The V and J genes are TRBV20-1 and TRBJ2-1; 9 nucleotides align to TRBD2. Unmatched junction bases numbered 21, after V lost 6 bases and J lost 15 bases. From germline, CDR1 is DFQATT and CDR2 SNEGSKA (reference sequence). This CDR3 region has 15 residues. CDR3 coding DNA: TGCAGTGCCCCCCGTGGGGTTCTCACGACTAGCGGCCTGTTCTTC. Protein product: CSAPRGVLTTSGLFF.

This clonotype was recorded only once. CDR3 DNA: TGCAGCGTTTCTACAGGGAAAGGGGCCCAGTACTTC. Translation gives CSVSTGKGAQYF. This chain uses TRBV29-1 with TRBJ2-5; a weak D match, TRBD1 (6 bases). Germline V gene lookup returns CDR1 SQVTM and CDR2 ANQGSEA. This CDR3 has 12 residues. V lost 5 bases, J lost 9 bases, and 16 bases lay in between.

The chain recombines TRBV7-3 with TRBJ2-1, with D perhaps assigned TRBD1 or TRBD2 (6 bases each). This CDR3 region has 14 residues. The V and J ends lost 1 base and 6 bases respectively, with 10 bases between them. Germline V gene data show CDR1 as SGHTA and CDR2 as FQGTGA. CDR3 DNA: TGTGCCAGCAGCTTAAACCGGGGGCGCAATGAGCAGTTCTTC. Encoded protein: CASSLNRGRNEQFF.

The chain has TRBV4-1 and TRBJ2-4, with unresolved D. V lost 1 base to trimming and J lost 0 bases, with 13 bases between them. Germline CDR1 reads MGHRA; CDR2 reads YSYEKL. The CDR3 contains 17 residues. CDR3 coding DNA: TGCGCCAGCAGCCAAGGGTGGGCAAATAAAGCCAAAAACATTCAGTACTTC. Translating gives CASSQGWANKAKNIQYF.

As to this clonotype: This may be a read error, as it is one base from a much larger clone. The chain links TRBV14 to TRBJ1-2; TRBD1 matches 7 bases. This CDR3 is built from 15 residues. V lost 4 bases to trimming and J lost 0 bases; unmatched junction nucleotides: 5. The germline V gene has CDR1 SGHDN and CDR2 FVKESK. The CDR3 DNA reads TGTGCCAGCAGCCCACTGGACAGGCCTAACTATGGCTACACCTTC. This sequence encodes CASSPLDRPNYGYTF.

V and J are TRBV3-1 and TRBJ1-4; no definite D call. Germline V CDR1 and CDR2: LGHDT, YNNKEL (reference sequence). The length of the CDR3 is 13 residues. V was cut by 4 bases and J by 7 bases, with 10 bases left in between. The CDR3 reads CASSPGRVEKLFF. In DNA, the CDR3 is TGTGCCAGCAGCCCCGGAAGGGTTGAAAAACTGTTTTTT.

This clonotype was counted at least ten times. The chain recombines TRBV7-9 with TRBJ2-7; TRBD2 matches at 7 bases. Losses at the gene ends were 3 bases for V and 0 bases for J; bases not matched to a gene: 2. This CDR3 is 14 amino acids long. CDR1 and CDR2 (germline): SEHNR, FQNEAQ (reference sequence). The CDR3 loop is CASSFTGGSYEQYF. CDR3 nucleotide sequence: TGTGCCAGCAGCTTTACGGGGGGCTCCTACGAGCAGTACTTC.

Points on this clonotype: The final CDR3 position lacks the conserved phenylalanine or tryptophan, pointing to a likely read error. The chain recombines TRBV27 with TRBJ2-7, with D possibly TRBD1 on 7 matching bases. Trimming left V 2 bases short and J 2 bases short, with 19 bases between. The CDR3 consists of 17 residues. Per germline, CDR1 MNHEY and CDR2 SMNVEV (reference sequence). CDR3 sequence (DNA): TGTGCCAGCAGTTTAAGCCAGGGGGGCCCCTTTACCTACGAGCAGTACTCC. Encoded protein: CASSLSQGGPFTYEQYS.

The chain couples TRBV29-1 to TRBJ1-1; D is unclear. V shed 5 bases and J shed 1 base, with 8 bases lying between them. This CDR3 region has 12 residues. Germline V lookup: CDR1 SQVTM, CDR2 ANQGSEA. The CDR3 DNA reads as TGCAGCGTTCAACCTCAGAACACTGAAGCTTTCTTT. Its translation: CSVQPQNTEAFF.

J is TRBJ2-1 and V is TRBV2, with a possible D match to TRBD2 (6 bases). Germline CDR1 is SNHLY and CDR2 is FYNNEI. V was cut by 7 bases and J by 0 bases, with 10 bases left in between. CDR3 length: 14 amino acids. In DNA form, the CDR3 reads TGTGCCAGCAACGGGGGATCCTCCTACAATGAGCAGTTCTTC. Translation: CASNGGSSYNEQFF.

This clonotype was seen only a few times. The rearrangement uses TRBV7-9 and TRBJ1-2; tentative D call: TRBD1 (5 bases). Trimming pared 1 base from V and 1 base from J, leaving 10 bases between. CDR3 length equals 15 residues. Germline lookup yields CDR1 SEHNR and CDR2 FQNEAQ (reference sequence). CDR3 loop: CASSLGGAGNYGYTF. As DNA, the CDR3 is TGTGCCAGCAGCTTAGGCGGGGCCGGTAACTATGGCTACACCTTC.

The chain is built from TRBV7-2 and TRBJ2-7, with 8 nucleotides matching TRBD2. J gave up 7 bases and V 5 bases, and 19 bases lay outside the gene matches. The CDR3 is 17 amino acids. Germline V gene data show CDR1 as SGHTA and CDR2 as FQGNSA. In nucleotides, the CDR3 is TGTGCCAGCAGCGATGCCCCGAGGGGAAGCGGGGGTCGTGAGCAGTACTTC. Protein: CASSDAPRGSGGREQYF.